This is a list of T cell receptor beta chains from one sample in a study of memory CD4+ T cells and cytomegalovirus serostatus. Sequencing used immunoSEQ multiplex PCR; TCRdb keeps in-frame clones, though not all of them. The sample consists of about 47,000 clones, 60% to 80% of them appearing once. Sequenced sample: memory CD4+ T cells from blood. The receptors originated from an adult in good health and CMV-seropositive. The CDR3 runs from the conserved cysteine through the conserved F or W. A D gene is named only where the DNA matches it firmly. Clone size is not always given. Where it is, it says once, few, many or a class for expanded clones.

j_call d_call clone_size v_call cdr3_nt cdr3_aa
TRBJ1-1 . . TRBV5-1 TGCGCCAGCAAGCGGGACCTGAACACTGAAGCTTTCTTT CASKRDLNTEAFF
TRBJ1-2 . . TRBV7-9 TGTGCCAGCAGCTTAGAGGGAGGAGGCTACACCTTC CASSLEGGGYTF
TRBJ2-3 . . TRBV7-9 TGTGCCAGCAGCTTCACAGATACGCAGTATTTT CASSFTDTQYF
TRBJ2-5 . . TRBV29-1 TGCAGCGTTGAAGCCACAGAGATACAAGAGACCCAGTACTTC CSVEATEIQETQYF
TRBJ1-1 . . TRBV6-6 TGTGCCAGCAGTTCGGTAACGACTACTGAAGCTTTCTTT CASSSVTTTEAFF
TRBJ1-4 TRBD1 . TRBV5-1 TGCGCCAGCACAGGAGGACAGGGACCTCCCCCTAATGAAAAACTGTTTTTT CASTGGQGPPPNEKLFF
TRBJ1-1 . . TRBV6-5 TGTGCCAGCAGTCTAGGCAGGGAAGGAGGAGCTTTCTTT CASSLGREGGAFF
TRBJ2-7 . . TRBV7-8 TGTGCCAGCAGCCTAAACAGGGACTACGAGCAGTACTTC CASSLNRDYEQYF
TRBJ2-3 . . TRBV27 TGTGCCAGCAGTTTTGCGGCGGGGGCCCTAACCTATACGCAGTATTTT CASSFAAGALTYTQYF
TRBJ2-7 TRBD1 . TRBV6-1 TGTGCCAGCTGGGGGGATGGACAGGGCTCCTACGAGCAGTACTTC CASWGDGQGSYEQYF
TRBJ1-2 . few TRBV9 TGTGCCAGCAGCGTAGAAATTGGGTATGGCTACACCTTC CASSVEIGYGYTF
TRBJ1-2 . . TRBV29-1 TGCAGCGTTGACTTGGGGCTCGGCTATGGCTACACCTTC CSVDLGLGYGYTF
TRBJ1-5 . . TRBV5-1 TGCGCCAGGAGTCGTCGGGCTCTTGATCAGCCCCAGCATTTT CARSRRALDQPQHF
TRBJ2-3 TRBD2 . TRBV4-2 TGTGCCAGCAGCCAAGCGTACCGGGGGGGGGATACGCAGTATTTT CASSQAYRGGDTQYF
TRBJ2-5 . . TRBV5-1 TGCGCCAGCAGCTTGGCCCCTAGCACAACCCAAGAGACCCAGTACTTC CASSLAPSTTQETQYF
TRBJ2-7 . . TRBV5-1 TGCGCCAGCAGCTTGGCCGGGGGACAGTACTACGAGCAGTACTTC CASSLAGGQYYEQYF
TRBJ1-2 . . TRBV19 TGTGCCAGTAGTGTAGTGCGGGGCGTTAACTATGGCTACACCTTC CASSVVRGVNYGYTF
TRBJ2-1 . . TRBV7-2 TGTGCCGACAAAACGCGGCAGGTGGAGGGCAATGAGCAGTTCTTC CADKTRQVEGNEQFF
TRBJ1-4 . . TRBV7-2 TGTGCCAGCAGCCTAGGGGGGCGGGGAAACGATGTGTTTTTT CASSLGGRGNDVFF
TRBJ2-1 . . TRBV7-2 TGTGCCAGCAAAAGTGAAGGAGAGCAGTTCTTC CASKSEGEQFF
TRBJ1-6 . . TRBV9 TGTGCCAGCAGCGTAGATAATCCTCCTTCACCCCTCCACTTT CASSVDNPPSPLHF
TRBJ2-3 . . TRBV6-6 TGTGCCAGCAGTCAGCCCCATCGGGGGGCCGGAGATACGCAGTATTTT CASSQPHRGAGDTQYF
TRBJ2-5 . . TRBV6-1 TGTGCCAGCAGTGAATCCCATGCGCGTAGGGAGACCCAGTACTTC CASSESHARRETQYF
TRBJ1-6 TRBD1 . TRBV7-2 TGTGCCAGCAGCTTAGCCACAGGGGGCTCTACTTCACCCCTCCACTTT CASSLATGGSTSPLHF
TRBJ1-4 . . TRBV4-2 TGTGCCAGCAGCTTTGAGGGGTTGACGGTAGGCGAAAAACTGTTTTTT CASSFEGLTVGEKLFF
TRBJ1-1 . . TRBV4-1 TGCGCCAGCAGCCTACAGGCCATGAACACTGAAGCTTTCTTT CASSLQAMNTEAFF
TRBJ2-2 . once TRBV11-3 TGTGCCAGCAGCCCAGACACCGGGGAGCTGTTTTTT CASSPDTGELFF
TRBJ2-4 . few TRBV5-1 TGCGCCAGCAGACACGAGGAGGCCAAAAACATTCAGTACTTC CASRHEEAKNIQYF